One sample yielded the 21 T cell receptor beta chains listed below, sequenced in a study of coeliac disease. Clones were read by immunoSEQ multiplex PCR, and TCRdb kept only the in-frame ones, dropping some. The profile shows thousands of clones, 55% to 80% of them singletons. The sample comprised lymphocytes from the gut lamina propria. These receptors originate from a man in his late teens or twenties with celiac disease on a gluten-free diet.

The CDR3: CASSQTGYRTEAFF. The CDR3 region has the DNA TGCGCCAGCAGCCAAACAGGGTATAGGACTGAAGCTTTCTTT. This chain uses TRBV5-1 with TRBJ1-1; perhaps TRBD1 as D (6 bases). CDR1 is SGHRS and CDR2 is YFSETQ in the germline V gene. This CDR3 is 14 amino acids long. Trimming cost V 4 bases and J 5 bases, with 15 bases left between them.

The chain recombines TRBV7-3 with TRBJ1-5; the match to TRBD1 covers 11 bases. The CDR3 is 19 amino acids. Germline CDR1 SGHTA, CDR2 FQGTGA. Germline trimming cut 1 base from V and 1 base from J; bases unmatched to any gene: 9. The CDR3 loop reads CASSLNGQGAQRSNQPQHF. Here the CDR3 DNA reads TGTGCCAGCAGCTTAAACGGACAGGGGGCTCAGAGGAGCAATCAGCCCCAGCATTTT.

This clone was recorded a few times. The CDR3 DNA follows: TGTGCCAGTAGGACAGGGGCCGGGGCCAACGTCCTGACTTTC. Residues: CASRTGAGANVLTF. The rearrangement joins TRBV19 to TRBJ2-6, with TRBD1 matching over 8 bases. From germline, CDR1 is LNHDA and CDR2 SQIVND (reference sequence). The J segment lost 4 bases and the V segment lost 6 bases, leaving 2 bases of the junction unmatched. The CDR3 loop spans 14 amino acids.

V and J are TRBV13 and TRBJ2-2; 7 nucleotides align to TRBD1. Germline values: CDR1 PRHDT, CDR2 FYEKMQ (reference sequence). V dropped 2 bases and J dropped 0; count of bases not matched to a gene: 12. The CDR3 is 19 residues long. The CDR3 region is CASSLKWDRLFANTGELFF. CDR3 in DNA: TGTGCCAGCAGCTTAAAGTGGGACAGACTCTTCGCGAACACCGGGGAGCTGTTTTTT.

The CDR3 is CASRNLEGGTYNEQFF. The CDR3 DNA sequence: TGTGCCAGCAGAAATCTAGAGGGGGGGACCTACAATGAGCAGTTCTTC. The chain combines TRBV2 with TRBJ2-1; D might be TRBD2 (7 bases). The CDR3 covers 16 residues. V was clipped by 6 bases and J by 2 bases, with 17 bases between them. The V gene's germline CDR1 is SNHLY and CDR2 FYNNEI.

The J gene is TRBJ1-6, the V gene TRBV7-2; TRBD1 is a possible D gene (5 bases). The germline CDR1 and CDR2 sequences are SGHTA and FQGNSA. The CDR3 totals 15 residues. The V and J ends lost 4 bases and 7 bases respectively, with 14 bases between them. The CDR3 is CASSSAGTPNSPLHF. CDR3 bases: TGTGCCAGCAGCTCAGCCGGGACTCCGAATTCACCCCTCCACTTT.

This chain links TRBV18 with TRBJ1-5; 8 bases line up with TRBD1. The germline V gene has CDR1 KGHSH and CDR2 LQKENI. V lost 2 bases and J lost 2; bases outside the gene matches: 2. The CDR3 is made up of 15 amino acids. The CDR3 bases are TGTGCCAGCTCACCATCAGGGGGCGGCAATCAGCCCCAGCATTTT. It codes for CASSPSGGGNQPQHF.

For the CDR3, the DNA is TGTGCCAGCAGCTTAGCTTCGACTACCCAAGAGACCCAGTACTTC. It encodes CASSLASTTQETQYF. The genes are TRBV7-2 and TRBJ2-5; D is possibly TRBD2 (5 bases). Trimming pared 0 bases from V and 1 base from J, leaving 9 bases between. The CDR3 length is 15 residues. CDR1 and CDR2 from the germline V gene are SGHTA and FQGNSA.

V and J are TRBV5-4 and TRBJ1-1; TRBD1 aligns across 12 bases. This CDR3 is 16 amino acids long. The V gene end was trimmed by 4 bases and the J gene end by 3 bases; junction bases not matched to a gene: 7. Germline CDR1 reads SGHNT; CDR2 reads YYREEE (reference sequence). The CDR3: CASSRRDRGPDTEAFF. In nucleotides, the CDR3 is TGTGCCAGCAGCCGCCGGGACAGGGGGCCGGACACTGAAGCTTTCTTT. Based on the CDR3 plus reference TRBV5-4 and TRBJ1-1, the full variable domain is ETGVTQSPTHLIKTRGQQVTLRCSSQSGHNTVSWYQQALGQGPQFIFQYYREEENGRGNFPPRFSGLQFPNYSSELNVNALELDDSALYLCASSRRDRGPDTEAFFGQGTRLTVV.

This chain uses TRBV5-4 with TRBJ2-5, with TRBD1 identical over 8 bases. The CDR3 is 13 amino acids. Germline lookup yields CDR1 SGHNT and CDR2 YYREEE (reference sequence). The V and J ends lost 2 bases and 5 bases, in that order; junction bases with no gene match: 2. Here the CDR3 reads CASSFGDRETQYF. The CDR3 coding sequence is TGTGCCAGCAGCTTCGGGGACAGGGAGACCCAGTACTTC.

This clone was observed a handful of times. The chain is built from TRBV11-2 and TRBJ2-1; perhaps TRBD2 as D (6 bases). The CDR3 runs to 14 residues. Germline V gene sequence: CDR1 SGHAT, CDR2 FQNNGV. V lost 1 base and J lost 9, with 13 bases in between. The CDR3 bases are TGTGCCAGCAGCTTAGTACGGGGGTTTAGTGAGCAGTTCTTC. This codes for CASSLVRGFSEQFF. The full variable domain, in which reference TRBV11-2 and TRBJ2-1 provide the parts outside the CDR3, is EAGVAQSPRYKIIEKRQSVAFWCNPISGHATLYWYQQILGQGPKLLIQFQNNGVVDDSQLPKDRFSAERLKGVDSTLKIQPAKLEDSAVYLCASSLVRGFSEQFFGPGTRLTVL.

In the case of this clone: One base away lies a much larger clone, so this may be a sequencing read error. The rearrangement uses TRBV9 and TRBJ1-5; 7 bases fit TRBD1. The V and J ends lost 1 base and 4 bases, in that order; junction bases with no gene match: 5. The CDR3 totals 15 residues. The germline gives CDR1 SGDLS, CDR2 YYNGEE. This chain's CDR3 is CASSVSRTGNQPQHF. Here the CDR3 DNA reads TGTGCCAGCAGCGTAAGCAGGACAGGTAATCAGCCCCAGCATTTT.

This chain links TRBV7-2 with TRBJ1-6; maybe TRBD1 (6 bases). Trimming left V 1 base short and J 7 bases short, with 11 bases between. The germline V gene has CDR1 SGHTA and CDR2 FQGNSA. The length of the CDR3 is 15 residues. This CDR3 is CASSLVQGTNSPLHF. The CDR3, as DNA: TGTGCCAGCAGCTTAGTACAGGGAACCAATTCACCCCTCCACTTT.

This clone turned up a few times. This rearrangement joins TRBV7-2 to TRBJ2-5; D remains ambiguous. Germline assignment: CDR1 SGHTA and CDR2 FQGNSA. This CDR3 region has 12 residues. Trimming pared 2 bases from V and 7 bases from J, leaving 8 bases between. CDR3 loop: CASSLSGPTQYF. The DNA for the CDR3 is TGTGCCAGCAGCTTATCAGGTCCGACCCAGTACTTC.

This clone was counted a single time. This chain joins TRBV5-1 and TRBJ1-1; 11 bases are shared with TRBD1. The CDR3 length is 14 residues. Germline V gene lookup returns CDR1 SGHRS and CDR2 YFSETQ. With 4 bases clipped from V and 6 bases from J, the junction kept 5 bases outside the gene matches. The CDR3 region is CASSRRTGGAEAFF. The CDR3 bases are TGCGCCAGCAGCAGAAGGACAGGGGGCGCTGAAGCTTTCTTT.

The CDR3 nucleotides read TGCGCCAGCAGCCAAGAAGGGACAGGGAGGGGGAACAATGAGCAGTTCTTC. It translates to CASSQEGTGRGNNEQFF. The chain has TRBV4-3 and TRBJ2-1; TRBD1 matches 9 bases. The CDR3 has 17 amino acids. V shed 0 bases, J shed 5 bases, and the junction held 8 bases outside the gene matches. CDR1 is LGHNA, CDR2 YSLEER, per germline.

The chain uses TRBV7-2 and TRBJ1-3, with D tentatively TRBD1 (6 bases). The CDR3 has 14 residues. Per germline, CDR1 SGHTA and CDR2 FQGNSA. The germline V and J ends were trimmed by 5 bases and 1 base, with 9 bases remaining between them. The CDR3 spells CASSHTGSGNTIYF. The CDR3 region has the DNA TGTGCCAGCAGCCACACAGGGTCTGGAAACACCATATATTTT.

The CDR3 sequence: CASSLDRSSYNEQFF. CDR3 coding DNA: TGCGCCAGCAGCTTGGACAGGAGCTCCTACAATGAGCAGTTCTTC. J is TRBJ2-1 and V is TRBV5-1, with D tentatively TRBD1 (5 bases). Germline-derived CDR1 and CDR2 are SGHRS and YFSETQ. V was clipped by 0 bases and J by 0 bases, with 7 bases between them. The CDR3 is made up of 15 amino acids.

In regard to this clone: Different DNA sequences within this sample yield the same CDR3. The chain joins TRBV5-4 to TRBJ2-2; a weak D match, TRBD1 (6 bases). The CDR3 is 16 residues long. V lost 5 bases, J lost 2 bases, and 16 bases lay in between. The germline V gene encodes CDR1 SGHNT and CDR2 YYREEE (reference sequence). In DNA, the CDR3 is TGTGCCAGCAGTCCTGGGACACGCAAAAACACCGGGGAGCTGTTTTTT. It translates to CASSPGTRKNTGELFF.

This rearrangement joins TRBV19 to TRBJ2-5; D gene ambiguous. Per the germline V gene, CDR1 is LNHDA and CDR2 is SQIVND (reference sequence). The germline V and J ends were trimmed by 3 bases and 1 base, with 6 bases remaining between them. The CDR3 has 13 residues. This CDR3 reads CASSIGPQETQYF. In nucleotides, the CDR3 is TGTGCCAGTAGTATTGGGCCCCAAGAGACCCAGTACTTC.

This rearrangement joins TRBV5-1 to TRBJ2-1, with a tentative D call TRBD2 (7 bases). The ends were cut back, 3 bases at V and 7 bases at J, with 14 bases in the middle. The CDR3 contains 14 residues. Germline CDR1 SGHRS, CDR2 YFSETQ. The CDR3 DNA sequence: TGCGCCAGCAGCTGGGGGGGCCCTAATAATGAGCAGTTCTTC. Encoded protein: CASSWGGPNNEQFF.